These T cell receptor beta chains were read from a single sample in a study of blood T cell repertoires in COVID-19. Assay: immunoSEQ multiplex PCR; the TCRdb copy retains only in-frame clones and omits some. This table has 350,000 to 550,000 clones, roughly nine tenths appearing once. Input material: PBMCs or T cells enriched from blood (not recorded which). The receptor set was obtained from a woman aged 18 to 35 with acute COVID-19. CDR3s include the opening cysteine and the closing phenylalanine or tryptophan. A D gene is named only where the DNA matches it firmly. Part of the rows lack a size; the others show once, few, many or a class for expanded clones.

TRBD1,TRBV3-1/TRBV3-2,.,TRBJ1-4,TGTGCCAGCAGCCTGACAGGGGTATATGAAAAACTGTTTTTT,CASSLTGVYEKLFF
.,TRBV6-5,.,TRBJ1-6,TGTGCCAGCACCCACGGAGGGGCAGGGTCACCCCTCCACTTT,CASTHGGAGSPLHF
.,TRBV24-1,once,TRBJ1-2,TGTGCCACCAGTGACCCTCAGGGGAACTATGGCTACACCTTC,CATSDPQGNYGYTF
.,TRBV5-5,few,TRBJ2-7,TGTGCCAGCAGCTTGGGGTGGGAGATGACCTACGAGCAGTACTTC,CASSLGWEMTYEQYF
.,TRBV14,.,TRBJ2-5,TGTGCCAGCAGCCAAGGGGTGAGCGGGTCCCGGGAGACCCAGTACTTC,CASSQGVSGSRETQYF
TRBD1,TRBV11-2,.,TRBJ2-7,TGTGCCAGCAGCCCCCGGGACAGACAGTACTTC,CASSPRDRQYF
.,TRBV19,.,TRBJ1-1,TGTGCCAGTAGCTGGCGGGGGGCGAGGGTCACTGAAGCTTTCTTT,CASSWRGARVTEAFF
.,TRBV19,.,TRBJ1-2,TGTGCCAGTAGTATTTGGCCTACCCCGGGGGGCTACACCTTC,CASSIWPTPGGYTF
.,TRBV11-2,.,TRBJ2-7,TGTGCCAGCAGCTTATCAGTCCACAGCTCCTACGAGCAGTACTTC,CASSLSVHSSYEQYF
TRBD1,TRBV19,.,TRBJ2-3,TGTGCCAGTAAGGACAGGGGGAGGGGTACAGATACGCAGTATTTT,CASKDRGRGTDTQYF
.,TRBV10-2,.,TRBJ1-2,TGCGCCAGCAGTGTAGGGGATTATGGCTACACCTTC,CASSVGDYGYTF
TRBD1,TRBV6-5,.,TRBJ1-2,TGTGCCAGCAGTATTCGACAGGGGGGTGATGGCTACACCTTC,CASSIRQGGDGYTF
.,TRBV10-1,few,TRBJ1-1,TGCGCCAGCAGTGATTCAGTTGCGGCTGAAGCTTTCTTT,CASSDSVAAEAFF
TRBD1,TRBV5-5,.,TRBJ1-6,TGTGCCAGCAGCTTGGGGACAGGGAAGGATCTCGTGACACCCCTCCACTTT,CASSLGTGKDLVTPLHF
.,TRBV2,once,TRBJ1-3,TGTGCCAGCAGGCAGGGCCGGAGCTCTGGAAACACCATATATTTT,CASRQGRSSGNTIYF
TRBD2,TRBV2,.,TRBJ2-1,TGTGCCAGCAGTGACCGGGGACTAGCGGCAGTCGGGGACAATGAGCAGTTCTTC,CASSDRGLAAVGDNEQFF
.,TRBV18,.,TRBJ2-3,TGTGCCAGCTCACCACCGGTCTTAGAGGGCACAGATACGCAGTATTTT,CASSPPVLEGTDTQYF
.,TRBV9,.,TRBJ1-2,TGTGCCAGCAGCGTAGACGAGACAGGCCTTTTCTATGGCTACACCTTC,CASSVDETGLFYGYTF
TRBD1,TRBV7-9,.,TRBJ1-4,TGTGCCAGCAGCTTACAGGGGGCAACTAATGAAAAACTGTTTTTT,CASSLQGATNEKLFF
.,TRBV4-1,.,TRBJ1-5,TGCGCCAGCAGCCAAGCTGTCCGTGCGGTGGCAGGGGTCCAGCCCCAGCATTTT,CASSQAVRAVAGVQPQHF
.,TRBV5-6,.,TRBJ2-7,TGTGCCAGCAGCCTGAACCGGGACAACAGCTACGAGCAGTACTTC,CASSLNRDNSYEQYF
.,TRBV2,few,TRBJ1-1,TGTGCCAGCAAAGAAGGAGAATTGGCCACTGAAGCTTTCTTT,CASKEGELATEAFF
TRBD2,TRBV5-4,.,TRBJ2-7,TGTGCCAGCAGCTGGTCAGCGGGGGGCCTGGGCGAGCAGTACTTC,CASSWSAGGLGEQYF
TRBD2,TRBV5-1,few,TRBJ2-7,TGCGCCAGCAGCTTTAGCGGGGGGCAGGTCTACGAGCAGTACTTC,CASSFSGGQVYEQYF
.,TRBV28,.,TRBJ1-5,TGTGCCAGCAGCAAAGGACGGTCCCGGGGGCAGCCCCAGCATTTT,CASSKGRSRGQPQHF
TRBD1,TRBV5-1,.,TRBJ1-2,TGCGCCAGCAGCCCGGGACAGCTGCAGAACTATGGCTACACCTTC,CASSPGQLQNYGYTF
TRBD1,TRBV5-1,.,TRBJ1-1,TGCGCCAGCAGCCAAGGGGACAGGGGGCAAGCTTTCTTT,CASSQGDRGQAFF
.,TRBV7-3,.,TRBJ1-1,TGTGCCAGCAGCAAGGGACAAAACACTGAAGCTTTCTTT,CASSKGQNTEAFF
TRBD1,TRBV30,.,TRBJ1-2,TGTGCCTGGCGCGATCCGGGACAGAGAAATTATGGCTACACCTTC,CAWRDPGQRNYGYTF
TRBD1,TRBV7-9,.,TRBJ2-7,TGTGCCAGCAGCTCGGACAGGGACCTCTACGAGCAGTACTTC,CASSSDRDLYEQYF
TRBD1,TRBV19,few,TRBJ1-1,TGTGCCAGTAGTACCAAACTTCGACAGGGGAACACTGAAGCTTTCTTT,CASSTKLRQGNTEAFF
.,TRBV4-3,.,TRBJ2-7,TGCGCCAGCGGCCCTCCGGGTAGGTCCTACGAGCAGTACTTC,CASGPPGRSYEQYF
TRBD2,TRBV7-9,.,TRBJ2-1,TGTGCCAGCAGCTTAGGAGGGGGACTAGTCCACAATGAGCAGTTCTTC,CASSLGGGLVHNEQFF
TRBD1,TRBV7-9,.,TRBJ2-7,TGTGCCAGCAGCGGCGAGACAGGGGCGAGCTCCTACGAGCAGTACTTC,CASSGETGASSYEQYF